These 18 T cell receptor beta chains came from one sample sequenced in a study of blood T cell repertoires in COVID-19 (dated by TCRdb to the early 2020s). The library was made by the immunoSEQ multiplex PCR assay. TCRdb took over this immuneACCESS table, retaining in-frame rearrangements with V and J assigned. Such tables are incomplete; in checked studies, under half of the missing clones stem from an unresolved V gene, and the remainder is unexplained. For this sample the table gives 150,000 or so clones, of which about nine tenths were detected only once. The ten largest clones take up 5.5% to 7.5% of the sample. The sequenced material came from peripheral blood. The source is a man older than 75 with acute or convalescent COVID-19.

J is TRBJ2-2 and V is TRBV28, with 7 bases matching TRBD1. The germline V gene encodes CDR1 MDHEN and CDR2 SYDVKM. The V gene end was trimmed by 4 bases and the J gene end by 7 bases; junction bases not matched to a gene: 9. The CDR3 spans 15 residues. The CDR3 protein is CASSSPQGSIGELFF. CDR3 sequence (DNA): TGTGCCAGCAGTTCCCCACAGGGGTCGATCGGGGAGCTGTTTTTT.

The rearrangement uses TRBV30 and TRBJ1-4; D unresolved. V was trimmed by 8 bases and J by 8 bases, leaving 18 bases between them. The germline CDR1 and CDR2 sequences are GTSNPN and SVGIG (reference sequence). This CDR3 has 13 residues. CDR3 protein: CALRTPGMEKLFF. DNA of the CDR3: TGTGCCCTACGGACGCCGGGGATGGAAAAACTGTTTTTT. Looking up the rest from reference TRBV30 and TRBJ1-4 gives the full variable domain: SQTIHQWPATLVQPVGSPLSLECTVEGTSNPNLYWYRQAAGRGLQLLFYSVGIGQISSEVPQNLSASRPQDRQFILSSKKLLLSDSGFYLCALRTPGMEKLFFGSGTQLSVL.

The chain uses TRBV6-4 and TRBJ2-1, with 11 bases aligning to TRBD1. Trimming cost V 4 bases and J 7 bases; bases outside gene matches: 6. Germline assignment: CDR1 MRHNA and CDR2 SNTAGT. The CDR3 spans 15 residues. The CDR3 DNA follows: TGTGCCAGCAGTGCCGGGACAGGGGGGTTGAATGAGCAGTTCTTC. Its protein is CASSAGTGGLNEQFF.

This rearrangement joins TRBV6-6 to TRBJ2-7, with 10 nucleotides matching TRBD2. V lost 6 bases and J lost 6; bases outside the gene matches: 2. The CDR3 totals 12 residues. Germline loops: CDR1 MNHNY, CDR2 SVGAGI (reference sequence). The CDR3 bases are TGTGCCAGCAGAAAGCGGGAGGGCGAGCAGTACTTC. This encodes CASRKREGEQYF.

The V call is TRBV13, the J call TRBJ2-1, with 12 nucleotides matching TRBD2. V was clipped by 6 bases and J by 8 bases; unmatched bases: 5. The CDR3 is 14 residues long. Per germline, CDR1 PRHDT and CDR2 FYEKMQ (reference sequence). CDR3: CASRHGLAGYEQFF. The CDR3 DNA follows: TGTGCCAGCAGACATGGACTAGCGGGGTATGAGCAGTTCTTC. The variable domain in full, completed from reference TRBV13 and TRBJ2-1, reads AAGVIQSPRHLIKEKRETATLKCYPIPRHDTVYWYQQGPGQDPQFLISFYEKMQSDKGSIPDRFSAQQFSDYHSELNMSSLELGDSALYFCASRHGLAGYEQFFGPGTRLTVL.

The chain is built from TRBV18 and TRBJ2-7; 7 nucleotides agree with TRBD1. V dropped 5 bases and J dropped 2; count of bases not matched to a gene: 9. This CDR3 spans 15 amino acids. Germline values: CDR1 KGHSH, CDR2 LQKENI. The CDR3 bases are TGTGCCAGCTCAGTAGAGACAGGGTATGCCTACGAGCAGTACTTC. Translating it yields CASSVETGYAYEQYF. The whole variable domain, filled in from reference TRBV18 and TRBJ2-7, reads NAGVMQNPRHLVRRRGQEARLRCSPMKGHSHVYWYRQLPEEGLKFMVYLQKENIIDESGMPKERFSAEFPKEGPSILRIQQVVRGDSAAYFCASSVETGYAYEQYFGPGTRLTVT.

The chain recombines TRBV5-1 with TRBJ1-2; no definite D call. CDR3 length: 14 residues. V lost 0 bases to trimming and J lost 4 bases, with 10 bases between them. Per germline, CDR1 SGHRS and CDR2 YFSETQ. The CDR3 reads CASSLDRTIYGYTF. CDR3 nucleotide sequence: TGCGCCAGCAGCTTGGATCGCACAATCTATGGCTACACCTTC.

This chain joins TRBV28 and TRBJ2-7, with TRBD1 identical over 9 bases. The CDR3 sequence is 15 residues long. From germline, CDR1 is MDHEN and CDR2 SYDVKM. Losses at the gene ends were 3 bases for V and 3 bases for J; bases not matched to a gene: 6. CDR3 nucleotide sequence: TGTGCCAGCAGTTTGGGACAGGGAAGAATCTACGAGCAGTACTTC. Translating gives CASSLGQGRIYEQYF.

This sequence joins TRBV19 and TRBJ2-3, with TRBD1 matching over 7 bases. Trimming took 6 bases from V and 0 from J; bases not matched to a gene: 0. The CDR3 length is 13 residues. In germline, CDR1 is LNHDA, CDR2 SQIVND (reference sequence). The CDR3 DNA reads TGTGCCAGTAGGGACAGGAGCACAGATACGCAGTATTTT. Its translation is CASRDRSTDTQYF. Supplemented by reference TRBV19 and TRBJ2-3, the full variable domain reads DGGITQSPKYLFRKEGQNVTLSCEQNLNHDAMYWYRQDPGQGLRLIYYSQIVNDFQKGDIAEGYSVSREKKESFPLTVTSAQKNPTAFYLCASRDRSTDTQYFGPGTRLTVL.

V is TRBV3-1 (or the pseudogene TRBV3-2) and J is TRBJ1-1; D remains ambiguous. The CDR3 is 16 residues long. Trimming removed 3 bases from V and 5 bases from J, with 19 bases in between. Germline-derived CDR1 and CDR2 are LGHDT and YNNKEL (reference sequence). The CDR3 region has the DNA TGTGCCAGCAGCCATGGAGGAGCCGGGTACCTGACTGAAGCTTTCTTT. Translation: CASSHGGAGYLTEAFF.

This chain uses TRBV7-2 with TRBJ1-2, with no clear D. In germline, CDR1 is SGHTA, CDR2 FQGNSA. This CDR3 spans 13 amino acids. The V end lost 5 bases, the J end lost 2 bases, and 9 bases lay between the germline ends. The CDR3 DNA is TGTGCCAGCAGCACGCCGGGGAACTATGGCTACACCTTC. This gives the protein CASSTPGNYGYTF. The full variable domain, completed using reference TRBV7-2 and TRBJ1-2, is GAGVSQSPSNKVTEKGKDVELRCDPISGHTALYWYRQSLGQGLEFLIYFQGNSAPDKSGLPSDRFSAERTGGSVSTLTIQRTQQEDSAVYLCASSTPGNYGYTFGSGTRLTVV.

The gene calls are TRBV10-1 and TRBJ1-1; maybe TRBD1 (5 bases). From germline, CDR1 is WNHNN and CDR2 SYGVQD (reference sequence). V was trimmed by 4 bases and J by 3 bases, leaving 9 bases between them. CDR3 size: 13 residues. The CDR3 DNA reads TGCGCCAGCAGTGTCAGGGTTGACACTGAAGCTTTCTTT. It encodes CASSVRVDTEAFF.

The chain joins TRBV29-1 to TRBJ2-5, with D possibly TRBD2 on 5 matching bases. V was cut by 2 bases and J by 5 bases, with 9 bases left in between. Germline-derived CDR1 and CDR2 are SQVTM and ANQGSEA. The CDR3 loop spans 12 amino acids. The CDR3: CSVEPSKETQYF. The CDR3 DNA reads TGCAGCGTTGAACCTAGCAAGGAGACCCAGTACTTC.

This chain links TRBV9 with TRBJ2-7; 8 bases align to TRBD1. This CDR3 is 15 amino acids long. The ends lost 3 bases at V and 2 bases at J; junction bases unmatched: 7. The germline V gene encodes CDR1 SGDLS and CDR2 YYNGEE. CDR3 residues: CASSGGQGSTYEQYF. The CDR3 DNA reads as TGTGCCAGCAGCGGAGGACAGGGTTCGACCTACGAGCAGTACTTC.

Concerning this clone: One end of the junction is discordant with germline, which a read error may explain. The chain employs TRBV11-2 and TRBJ2-2, with 8 bases lining up with TRBD1. The CDR3 totals 16 residues. Germline V gives CDR1 SGHAT, CDR2 FQNNGV. The CDR3, as DNA: TGTGCCAGCAGCATACTGGGACAGGTGAACACCGGGAAGCTGTTTTTT. It specifies CASSILGQVNTGKLFF.

This clone came up a few times. V usage is TRBV28 and J usage is TRBJ2-7, with TRBD1 identical over 8 bases. This CDR3 contains 14 residues. V lost 4 bases, J lost 6 bases, and 8 bases stayed unmatched. CDR1 and CDR2 from the germline V gene are MDHEN and SYDVKM. The CDR3 protein is CASSWDRTNSEQYF. In DNA form, the CDR3 reads TGTGCCAGCAGTTGGGACAGGACGAACTCCGAGCAGTACTTC.

The J gene is TRBJ2-1, the V gene TRBV19; TRBD1 matches at 9 bases. The CDR3 spans 15 residues. V lost 5 bases, J lost 3 bases, and 5 bases stayed unmatched. Per germline, CDR1 LNHDA and CDR2 SQIVND (reference sequence). The CDR3 here is CASSLPGQGYNEQFF. The CDR3 bases are TGTGCCAGTAGTTTACCGGGACAGGGCTACAATGAGCAGTTCTTC.

The chain is built from TRBV11-1 and TRBJ2-1; 11 nucleotides match TRBD1. V gave up 2 bases and J gave up 7 bases; unmatched junction bases: 4. Germline-derived CDR1 and CDR2 are SGHAT and FQDESV (reference sequence). The CDR3 has 15 amino acids. Here the CDR3 reads CASSLSGQGANEQFF. CDR3 DNA sequence: TGTGCCAGCAGCTTAAGCGGACAGGGGGCTAATGAGCAGTTCTTC.